This T cell receptor beta chain was profiled in a study of tumor-infiltrating lymphocytes in primary liver carcinoma. As for the study in general: Those sampled were patients whose primary liver carcinoma was treated by surgical resection.

The V end was cut by 3 bases, the J end by 2 bases, with 17 bases between. Germline V gene data show CDR1 as MDHEN and CDR2 as SYDVKM. CDR3 length: 17 amino acids. Study results and caveats: Paired tumor-adjacent and tumor-blood samples overlapped less than tumor region pairs did.

Reverse transcription of around 500 ng total RNA with a constant-region primer produced TCR beta cDNA. For TCR beta, libraries were produced by three nested multiplex PCR rounds using slightly modified ARM-PCR. Both of the initial two PCR rounds ran for approximately 10 cycles and employed TRBV1-TRBV30 forward primers alongside a C-beta reverse primer. TCRdb ran MiXCR on the multiplex PCR reads and lists one entry per CDR3 protein. Of 300,000 to 400,000 distinct CDR3 sequences in the sample, approximately 65% were seen once. In addition to blood RNA drawn from unsorted whole blood, germline DNA was extracted. Among the patients, all had chronic HBV infection and none had been treated. Sampling before surgery obtained roughly 3.8 milliliters of peripheral blood. To note about this clonotype: The antigen is not known. It is likely a read error, because the conserved phenylalanine at the end of the CDR3 is missing.

This TCR derives from a man in his forties with primary liver carcinoma and hepatitis B virus infection. The chain links TRBV28 to TRBJ1-5; D gene unclear. Sample: peripheral blood. CDR3 in amino acids: CASSLSAGLRGNQPQHI. CDR3 sequence (DNA): TGTGCCAGCAGTTTGTCCGCAGGATTGAGAGGCAATCAGCCCCAGCATATT.